A single sample is the source of the 30 T cell receptor beta chains below, sequenced in a study of T cell responses to AZD1222 COVID-19 vaccine. Sequencing used immunoSEQ multiplex PCR; TCRdb keeps in-frame clones, though not all of them. The repertoire holds about 97,000 clones, with roughly 90% as singletons. The sequences come from peripheral blood, collected on day 0 of AZD1222 vaccination. Receptors were obtained from an adult in good health.

J is TRBJ1-6 and V is TRBV21-1; the DNA was not used to check the table's D call, TRBD1. TRBV21-1 is a documented pseudogene. CDR3 length equals 19 residues. CDR3 region: CASSTPDRANPGLNSPLHF. In DNA form, the CDR3 reads TGTGCCAGCAGCACGCCGGACAGGGCGAACCCGGGGCTCAATTCACCCCTCCACTTT.

This chain links TRBV9 with TRBJ1-1; D uncertain. The germline gives CDR1 SGDLS, CDR2 YYNGEE. The CDR3 loop spans 13 amino acids. Trimming shortened V by 2 bases and J by 8 bases, and 13 bases separated the two germline ends. DNA for the CDR3: TGTGCCAGCAGCGTTGCGGCCGGCAGGGAAGCTTTCTTT. It is translated as CASSVAAGREAFF.

The J gene is TRBJ1-2, the V gene TRBV7-2; 7 bases agree with TRBD1. CDR3 length: 14 amino acids. CDR1 and CDR2 from the germline V gene are SGHTA and FQGNSA. Trimming at V came to 5 bases and at J to 3 bases, leaving 6 bases not matched to a gene. CDR3 region: CASSPRGRDYGYTF. The DNA for the CDR3 is TGTGCCAGCAGCCCTAGGGGGCGCGACTATGGCTACACCTTC.

The chain joins TRBV28 to TRBJ1-6, with a weak D call TRBD1 (5 bases). This CDR3 contains 14 residues. The V gene lost 2 bases and the J gene lost 8 bases, with 10 bases spanning the gap. In germline, CDR1 is MDHEN, CDR2 SYDVKM. Here the CDR3 reads CASSLRQPHSPLHF. As DNA, the CDR3 is TGTGCCAGCAGTTTAAGACAGCCTCATTCACCCCTCCACTTT.

CDR3 loop: CASSRDSSGANVLTF. Here the CDR3 DNA reads TGTGCCAGCAGCAGGGATTCATCTGGGGCCAACGTCCTGACTTTC. The chain combines TRBV28 with TRBJ2-6, with D possibly being TRBD1 (5 bases). The CDR3 sequence is 15 residues long. V was shortened by 6 bases and J by 1 base, with 10 bases between the two germline ends. CDR1 and CDR2 from the germline V gene are MDHEN and SYDVKM.

The chain is built from TRBV11-2 and TRBJ2-3; 9 bases line up with TRBD2. This CDR3 has 19 residues. J lost 2 bases, V lost 4 bases, and 16 bases had no gene match. Looked up from germline, CDR1 is SGHAT and CDR2 is FQNNGV. CDR3 in DNA: TGTGCCAGCAGCTCCCTACGGGGGACTAGCACTACGGCCACAGATACGCAGTATTTT. Protein sequence: CASSSLRGTSTTATDTQYF.

The chain couples TRBV7-2 to TRBJ2-1, with D perhaps matching TRBD2 (5 bases). Germline loops: CDR1 SGHTA, CDR2 FQGNSA. V was cut by 8 bases and J by 5 bases, with 16 bases left in between. The CDR3 covers 14 residues. The DNA for the CDR3 is TGTGCCAGCGCTACTCGCCACGGGAACAATGAGCAGTTCTTC. Its protein is CASATRHGNNEQFF.

The CDR3 is CSVRSTGEPQHF. The CDR3 region has the DNA TGCAGCGTTCGATCTACAGGGGAGCCCCAGCATTTT. The chain employs TRBV29-1 and TRBJ1-5, with 7 bases identical to TRBD1. CDR3 length: 12 residues. The V and J ends lost 5 bases and 8 bases, in that order; junction bases with no gene match: 6. Germline values: CDR1 SQVTM, CDR2 ANQGSEA.

The rearrangement uses TRBV6-5 and TRBJ1-2; 7 bases map to TRBD1. V trimming: 8 bases; J trimming: 3 bases; junction bases outside the gene matches: 6. The CDR3 extends over 13 amino acids. Germline V lookup: CDR1 MNHEY, CDR2 SVGAGI. CDR3 region: CASGRGRHYGYTF. CDR3 in DNA: TGTGCCAGCGGAAGGGGGCGCCACTATGGCTACACCTTC.

V gene TRBV4-3 combines with J gene TRBJ2-7; 8 positions agree with TRBD2. CDR1 is LGHNA and CDR2 is YSLEER in the germline V gene. CDR3 length equals 14 residues. Trimming at V came to 4 bases and at J to 3 bases, leaving 5 bases not matched to a gene. CDR3 residues: CASSRGLENYEQYF. In DNA form, the CDR3 reads TGCGCCAGCAGCCGGGGACTAGAGAACTACGAGCAGTACTTC.

A word on this clone: The same CDR3 can be traced to other DNA sequences in this sample. The chain has TRBV2 and TRBJ1-5, with D unresolved. V lost 3 bases and J 4 bases, leaving 4 bases between the germline ends. Germline loops: CDR1 SNHLY, CDR2 FYNNEI. The CDR3 has 12 amino acids. The CDR3, as DNA: TGTGCCAGCAGTGAGAGTAATCAGCCCCAGCATTTT. It codes for CASSESNQPQHF. The variable domain in full, completed from reference TRBV2 and TRBJ1-5, reads EPEVTQTPSHQVTQMGQEVILRCVPISNHLYFYWYRQILGQKVEFLVSFYNNEISEKSEIFDDQFSVERPDGSNFTLKIRSTKLEDSAMYFCASSESNQPQHFGDGTRLSIL.

Regarding this clone: Just one base apart from a much larger clone, this may be a read error. The chain carries TRBV18 and TRBJ1-5, with D possibly TRBD1 on 5 matching bases. Germline V CDR1 and CDR2: KGHSH, LQKENI. V was shortened by 4 bases and J by 1 base, with 5 bases between the two germline ends. There are 13 residues in the CDR3. The CDR3 sequence is CASSRDSNQPQHF. The CDR3 nucleotides are TGTGCCAGCTCACGGGACAGCAATCAGCCCCAGCATTTT. The whole variable domain, filled in from reference TRBV18 and TRBJ1-5, reads NAGVMQNPRHLVRRRGQEARLRCSPMKGHSHVYWYRQLPEEGLKFMVYLQKENIIDESGMPKERFSAEFPKEGPSILRIQQVVRGDSAAYFCASSRDSNQPQHFGDGTRLSIL.

The rearrangement uses TRBV10-3 and TRBJ2-2; D remains ambiguous. Between the trimmed V and J ends, which lost 5 bases and 2 bases, there was a span of 6 bases. Germline CDR1 and CDR2: ENHRY and SYGVKD. The CDR3 is 13 residues long. The CDR3 spells CAISPTNTGELFF. Here the CDR3 DNA reads TGTGCCATCAGTCCAACTAACACCGGGGAGCTGTTTTTT.

This clone has a single count. The chain has TRBV28 and TRBJ1-5; TRBD1 agrees at 7 bases. Germline CDR1 reads MDHEN; CDR2 reads SYDVKM. The CDR3 consists of 16 residues. The V segment lost 6 bases and the J segment 1 base; nucleotides outside the gene matches: 9. This CDR3 is CASSRPTGTSNQPQHF. The CDR3, as DNA: TGTGCCAGCAGCCGACCGACAGGGACCAGCAATCAGCCCCAGCATTTT.

V gene TRBV5-4 combines with J gene TRBJ1-1, with D uncertain. The V end was cut by 7 bases, the J end by 1 base, with 14 bases between. In germline, CDR1 is SGHNT, CDR2 YYREEE (reference sequence). The CDR3 is 14 residues long. CDR3 loop: CASRRGGSNTEAFF. The CDR3 DNA is TGTGCCAGCCGTCGCGGCGGGTCGAACACTGAAGCTTTCTTT.

The chain recombines TRBV7-2 with TRBJ2-5; D is ambiguous. The CDR3 runs 13 residues. The germline CDR1 and CDR2 sequences are SGHTA and FQGNSA. The V gene lost 4 bases and the J gene lost 3 bases, with 9 bases spanning the gap. The CDR3 is CASSSHMKETQYF. CDR3 in DNA: TGTGCCAGCAGCTCCCACATGAAAGAGACCCAGTACTTC.

CDR3 nucleotide sequence: TGTGCCAGCAGTTACGGACTAGCGGGTATGTACAATGAGCAGTTCTTC. Encoded protein: CASSYGLAGMYNEQFF. The chain couples TRBV6-2 or TRBV6-3 to TRBJ2-1, with 11 bases that match TRBD2. Germline CDR1 reads MNHEY; CDR2 reads SVGEGT. This CDR3 region has 16 residues. Trimming took 2 bases from V and 4 from J; bases not matched to a gene: 4.

The genes are TRBV7-3 and TRBJ2-1; 8 nucleotides agree with TRBD2. This CDR3 is 17 amino acids long. Trimming took 3 bases from V and 2 from J; bases not matched to a gene: 9. Looked up from germline, CDR1 is SGHTA and CDR2 is FQGTGA. The CDR3 loop reads CASSLYSGIGTYNEQFF. CDR3 DNA: TGTGCCAGCAGCTTGTATAGCGGGATTGGGACCTACAATGAGCAGTTCTTC.

The rearrangement joins TRBV12-3 or TRBV12-4 to TRBJ2-7; no clear D gene. This CDR3 spans 12 amino acids. Trimming stripped 2 bases from V and 3 bases from J, with 5 bases between. The CDR3 spells CASSLTGYEQYF. The DNA for the CDR3 is TGTGCCAGCAGTTTAACGGGCTACGAGCAGTACTTC.

The chain employs TRBV9 and TRBJ1-6; D may be TRBD1 (6 bases). This CDR3 is 17 amino acids long. CDR1 SGDLS and CDR2 YYNGEE come from the germline V gene. Trimming shortened V by 0 bases and J by 8 bases, and 18 bases separated the two germline ends. The CDR3 region has the DNA TGTGCCAGCAGCGTAGATGGCCACCGAAGGGGGGATTCACCCCTCCACTTT. As protein: CASSVDGHRRGDSPLHF.

The V and J genes are TRBV7-2 and TRBJ1-2, with a tentative D call TRBD1 (6 bases). This CDR3 has 15 amino acids. CDR1 and CDR2 (germline): SGHTA, FQGNSA. Trimming removed 4 bases from V and 2 bases from J, with 14 bases in between. CDR3 sequence reads: CASSSRGAGNYGYTF. The CDR3 nucleotides read TGTGCCAGCAGCTCCAGGGGAGCGGGAAACTATGGCTACACCTTC. Combining the CDR3 with reference TRBV7-2 and TRBJ1-2 gives the whole variable domain GAGVSQSPSNKVTEKGKDVELRCDPISGHTALYWYRQSLGQGLEFLIYFQGNSAPDKSGLPSDRFSAERTGGSVSTLTIQRTQQEDSAVYLCASSSRGAGNYGYTFGSGTRLTVV.

The genes are TRBV30 and TRBJ2-1, with 7 bases identical to TRBD2. The CDR3 sequence is 13 residues long. V shed 4 bases and J 5 bases; nucleotides not matched to a gene: 5. CDR1 is GTSNPN and CDR2 is SVGIG in the germline V gene (reference sequence). CDR3 sequence reads: CAWTRDYHNEQFF. The CDR3 DNA is TGTGCCTGGACCAGGGACTACCACAATGAGCAGTTCTTC.

This clone is medium-sized (0.01 to 0.1%). CDR3 DNA sequence: TGTGCCAGCAGCATCGGGGCGGGCAGCGCCAGGGCCTACGAGCAGTACTTC. As protein: CASSIGAGSARAYEQYF. The chain joins TRBV28 to TRBJ2-7; D may be TRBD1 or TRBD2 (5 bases each). In germline, CDR1 is MDHEN, CDR2 SYDVKM. V lost 6 bases to trimming and J lost 2 bases, with 23 bases between them. The CDR3 is made up of 17 amino acids.

The rearrangement uses TRBV7-3 and TRBJ2-2; D unclear. This CDR3 has 12 amino acids. In germline, CDR1 is SGHTA, CDR2 FQGTGA. V was pared by 2 bases and J by 4 bases, with 2 bases between. CDR3 region: CASSLVTGELFF. CDR3 in DNA: TGTGCCAGCAGCTTAGTCACCGGGGAGCTGTTTTTT.

The chain combines TRBV9 with TRBJ2-5; TRBD2 agrees at 13 bases. Germline V CDR1 and CDR2: SGDLS, YYNGEE. The CDR3 covers 16 residues. Trimming took 0 bases from V and 5 from J; bases not matched to a gene: 4. The CDR3, as DNA: TGTGCCAGCAGCGTAGCGGGACTAGCGGGGAGGGAGACCCAGTACTTC. Its translation is CASSVAGLAGRETQYF.

V and J are TRBV4-3 and TRBJ1-5, with D unresolved. Trimming took off 0 bases at V and 2 bases at J, with 14 bases between the two ends. The CDR3 has 17 residues. Germline V gene lookup returns CDR1 LGHNA and CDR2 YSLEER. The CDR3 sequence is CASSQEIASGGNQPQHF. As DNA, the CDR3 is TGCGCCAGCAGCCAAGAGATCGCATCGGGAGGCAATCAGCCCCAGCATTTT.

This sequence joins TRBV2 and TRBJ1-3; D is perhaps TRBD1 (6 bases). Germline assignment: CDR1 SNHLY and CDR2 FYNNEI. This CDR3 contains 15 residues. Trimming removed 4 bases from V and 4 bases from J, with 14 bases in between. CDR3 DNA sequence: TGTGCCAGCAGTGTCAGGCAGGGGAGAGGAAACACCATATATTTT. Translated, it gives CASSVRQGRGNTIYF. The whole variable domain, filled in from reference TRBV2 and TRBJ1-3, reads EPEVTQTPSHQVTQMGQEVILRCVPISNHLYFYWYRQILGQKVEFLVSFYNNEISEKSEIFDDQFSVERPDGSNFTLKIRSTKLEDSAMYFCASSVRQGRGNTIYFGEGSWLTVV.

CDR3 coding DNA: TGTGCCAGCAGTGAACAGAGCTCCTATAATTCACCCCTCCACTTT. Its protein product is CASSEQSSYNSPLHF. V usage is TRBV2 and J usage is TRBJ1-6; D ambiguous. This CDR3 contains 15 residues. The V end was cut by 2 bases, the J end by 0 bases, with 5 bases between. In germline, CDR1 is SNHLY, CDR2 FYNNEI. Combining the CDR3 with reference TRBV2 and TRBJ1-6 gives the whole variable domain EPEVTQTPSHQVTQMGQEVILRCVPISNHLYFYWYRQILGQKVEFLVSFYNNEISEKSEIFDDQFSVERPDGSNFTLKIRSTKLEDSAMYFCASSEQSSYNSPLHFGNGTRLTVT.

This sequence joins TRBV4-1 and TRBJ1-2, with a tentative D call TRBD1 (5 bases). The CDR3 totals 18 residues. V was shortened by 2 bases and J by 4 bases, with 23 bases between the two germline ends. CDR1 is MGHRA, CDR2 YSYEKL, per germline. The CDR3 spells CASSQKPLPGGGSYGYTF. The CDR3 DNA sequence: TGCGCCAGCAGCCAAAAACCGCTCCCGGGCGGGGGGAGCTATGGCTACACCTTC.

The V gene is TRBV18, the J gene TRBJ2-7; no definite D call. This CDR3 is built from 13 residues. Deletions cut 4 bases from V and 1 base from J, with 8 bases between. The germline CDR1 and CDR2 sequences are KGHSH and LQKENI. CDR3 nucleotide sequence: TGTGCCAGCTCACAGGCCTTTTCCTACGAGCAGTACTTC. Residues: CASSQAFSYEQYF.